This TCR beta chain was identified in a study of cytomegalovirus exposure and HLA in healthy donors (dated by TCRdb to 2017 to 2019). General notes on the study: According to an earlier analysis of 587 of the donors, some 170 million T cells yielded over 100 million unique TCR beta sequences and 250 to 350 Gb of sequence data. Around 320 gigabases of sequencing data and 70 million to 85 million unique TCR sequences were included in an early release covering about 600 HLA-typed donors. The genetic ancestry cluster associated with self-reported Caucasian donors included about 84% of the 300 to 450 genotyped donors. The study aimed to test whether cataloging public T cell receptors could reveal signatures of past pathogen exposure. The study profiled the T cell repertoires of under 700 subjects by immunosequencing and related them to cytomegalovirus serostatus. A separate validation cohort of roughly 130 different subjects was used in addition to the approximately 610-subject first cohort. To predict cytomegalovirus infection status, the study combined high-throughput TCR immunosequencing, statistical association of individual TCRs with disease status, and machine learning. A later analysis re-examined previously published TCR beta repertoires from more than 550 donors and added high-resolution HLA genotyping to investigate patterns of TCR occurrence. Rather than using new phenotypic data, the later analysis identified candidate immune exposures from TCR beta sequences and from how often those sequences occurred across donors. An earlier analysis of 587 of the donors applied high-throughput TCR beta sequencing to assess whether each TCR beta V gene segment acted as functional or pseudogenic. Donor age, sex, ethnicity and CMV serostatus were compiled together with the repertoire data. A later genetic analysis took genome-wide SNP genotypes for about three fifths of the 666 donors and used that subset as a discovery cohort. All discovery cohort repertoires had been generated using a single sequencing platform. Both class I and class II loci were covered by HLA typing, at four-digit resolution. Typing coverage varied by locus: 629-630 donors for A, B, C, DRB1 and DQB1; approximately 560 for DQA1; around 570 for DPA1; 400 to 480 for DPB1. Roughly 5 DR-DQ haplotypes were handled as single units for association and clustering, since linkage in the cohort was strong. On average, 235,054 unique TCR beta nucleotide sequences were sequenced per donor among 300 to 500 genotyped donors of the cohort, with roughly 18% of those sequences being non-productive. The paper's findings and limits, for the study overall: A group of highly shared sequence variants was considered likely to be a technical artifact of the sequencing pipeline. According to a later analysis, TCR association rates differed among HLA loci, with DRB1 alleles showing the most associated TCRs and HLA-C alleles showing the fewest. A later genetic analysis reported fewer N-insertions in productive TCRs among donors in an Asian-associated ancestry cluster than the roughly 640-donor mean. Three of the identified cytomegalovirus-associated TCR beta chains were confirmed in vitro to be specific for cytomegalovirus antigens. The only immune exposure information available for the cohort was CMV serostatus. In a later genetic analysis, a missense DCLRE1C variant was associated with V-gene and J-gene trimming of TCR beta chains, and the association was replicated in an independent cohort. In a later analysis, several top co-occurrence clusters were reported to appear linked to parvovirus B19, influenza, CMV and Epstein-Barr virus. According to the authors, the approach could potentially be generalized to other disease states and immunological phenotypes. Only TCR beta chains were sequenced in this cohort, and the absence of alpha or paired-chain data limited detectable features. A total of about 180 TCR beta chains were listed by the study as associated with cytomegalovirus. While some public TCRs were present in many individuals, most TCR sequences turned up only very rarely across donors. Because HLA typing was missing for some donors at each locus, association tests included only the typed subset. Linkage disequilibrium might explain the correlated functional status among segregating V segments, but an unknown experimental factor could not be excluded. Presence/absence analyses assumed roughly uniform sequencing depth across donors, an assumption that may not hold. In a later analysis, most CMV-associated TCR beta chains were found to appear HLA-restricted, with HLA associations seemingly driven largely by CMV exposure. At a false discovery rate of 0.05, a later analysis linked about 16,000 TCR beta sequences to specific HLA alleles. Broadly in line with IMGT annotations, most TCR beta V segments showed up in productive rearrangements about 87% or about 30% of the time in an earlier analysis of a few hundred of the donors. When HLA alleles, especially DR and DQ, strongly co-occurred, attributing TCR associations to individual alleles was difficult. Because the 87-base-pair reads could not distinguish some IMGT-functional V segments, including TRBV6-2 and TRBV6-3, those segments were excluded. In both the original and validation cohorts, the classifier was reported to diagnose cytomegalovirus status with high specificity and sensitivity. A further reported finding was that TCR beta sequences accurately predicted the HLA-A and HLA-B alleles for most subjects in the first cohort. A later analysis found that HLA-associated TCR beta chains were more clonally expanded and had lower generation probabilities than equally common non-associated chains. Because counts were too low, seventeen rarely observed V segments, including chromosome 9 orphons, were left out of the earlier analysis of approximately 500 of the donors.

As concerns this clone: Its antigen is not yet known. The junction differs from germline at one of its ends, possibly a read error.

The cohort comprised around 690 healthy bone marrow donors. At the time of sampling, every cohort member was nominally healthy, though immune exposures that went unrecorded were likely present. The donor was CMV seropositive and belonged to the group of around 300 seropositive cohort members. A peripheral blood sample was provided by each donor, and peripheral blood mononuclear cells were used for TCR beta sequencing. The Qiagen DNeasy Blood Extraction Kit was used to extract genomic DNA from the blood cell samples. The CDR3 measures 14 amino acids from cysteine to phenylalanine. Only the CDR3 DNA stays, 42 bases, in frame from base 1. CDR1 and CDR2 (MDHEN, SYDVKM) derive from the germline V gene. Library generation was performed with the immunoSEQ multiplex PCR assay. For the multiplex PCR, a mixture combining 60 forward primers for TCR Vbeta segments and 13 reverse primers for TCR Jbeta segments was used. Amplification of the CDR3 region of rearranged TCR beta genes was performed with a multiplex PCR assay on genomic DNA. Amplified TCR beta libraries were sequenced as 87-base-pair reads on the Illumina HiSeq System. Per the authors' processing: In a later analysis, around 80 million unique TCR beta chains were counted across the roughly 700 repertoires, and roughly 11 million of these chains were shared by at least two donors. To remove PCR and sequencing errors, raw reads were error-corrected and collapsed into unique sequences using a nearest-neighbor algorithm that merged closely related sequences. Alignment of CDR3 sequences to IMGT reference sequences was used to assign V, D and J gene segments. For a sequence to be retained, a match of at least six nucleotides to both a V gene segment and a J gene segment was required. A rearrangement counted as productive if the CDR3 had no stop codons and remained in frame with V and J, and every other rearrangement counted as non-productive. Following IMGT convention, CDR3 was defined as the stretch from the second conserved V-encoded cysteine to the conserved J-encoded phenylalanine. Sequences without an unambiguous match to a single V gene segment were excluded from the earlier analysis of approximately 600 of the donors. An earlier analysis of 587 of the donors called V segments functional above 56.7% productive rearrangements and segregating when the between-donor standard deviation exceeded 5%. To diagnose cytomegalovirus status from the catalog of TCR beta chain sequences, a statistical classification framework was built. In a later analysis, TCR nucleotide sequences were compared against IMGT/GENE-DB human TR gene sequences so that V and J genes could be assigned. Using the TCRdist pipeline, a later analysis assigned CDR3 sequences along with most-parsimonious VDJ recombination scenarios. In a later analysis, every TCR beta chain was defined by the combination of its CDR3 amino acid sequence and its V-gene family, and reads without a unique V-gene family were dropped. As a way to deal with suspected cross-contamination and a sequencing artifact, a later analysis dropped 450 to 700 nucleotide sequences that were highly shared and had low generation probability. In a later analysis, a clonal expansion index for each public chain was calculated from normalized within-repertoire ranks of inferred template counts. In a later analysis, generation probabilities were computed with a VDJ recombination model fitted to out-of-frame rearrangements, and the resulting probabilities were checked against IGoR. A later analysis scored TCR-TCR, TCR-HLA and TCR-CMV co-occurrence with hypergeometric tests, applying a repertoire-size bias correction to TCR pairs. False discovery rates were estimated in a later analysis by permuting HLA or CMV assignments 20 times. In a later analysis, co-occurring TCRs were grouped using DBSCAN, and TCRdist sequence similarity was added for clustering within HLA-allele-positive subsets. For co-occurrence clustering, repertoires with fewer than 30,000 or more than 120,000 public chains were excluded, along with four or five repertoires with anomalous nucleotide sharing. TCRdb mirrors the immuneACCESS table, restricted to in-frame sequences. Some clones are absent from its copies; in checked studies, under half trace to an unresolved V gene, and the reason for the others is unknown. From that table come the V and J calls and clone size; the DNA was used to work out D and trimming. The sample yields approximately 190,000 clones; approximately 78% were counted once. The biggest ten clones account for 6% to 8% of the sample.

The origin of this receptor is a woman between 45 and 65 years old in good health and CMV-seropositive. The rearrangement joined TRBV28 to TRBJ2-6; D gene: possibly TRBD1, on 5 matching bases. Sequencing input: PBMCs. The CDR3 protein sequence reads: CASSQNSGANGLTF. In nucleotides, the sequence is TGTGCCAGCAGCCAAAATTCTGGGGCCAACGGCCTGACTTTC.